This is a list of T cell receptor beta chains from one sample in a study of human T cells and chemical hapten exposure. TCRdb reprocessed the RACE reads with MiXCR, giving one entry per CDR3 protein. The sample gives more than 250,000 distinct CDR3 sequences, over 8% of which show up once; 2% to 2.5% is in the top ten. Sequenced material: whole blood, taken in connection with sensitization to the hapten diphenylcyclopropenone (DPC). The receptors shown here come from a woman between 40 and 55 years old with alopecia areata. Some clones in this sample may be carry-over from other donors' samples. The CDR3 runs from the conserved cysteine through the conserved F or W. A D gene is named only where the DNA matches it firmly. For some rows the clone size is stated as once, few or many, or as a class when expanded; others skip it.

v_call: TRBV7-2
d_call: .
j_call: TRBJ2-1
clone_size: few
cdr3_aa: CASSLGTGVGYNEQFF
cdr3_nt: TGTGCCAGCAGCTTAGGTACGGGAGTGGGTTACAATGAGCAGTTCTTC

v_call: TRBV28
d_call: .
j_call: TRBJ1-5
clone_size: few
cdr3_aa: CASSFLDSNQPQHF
cdr3_nt: TGTGCCAGCAGTTTCTTAGATAGCAATCAGCCCCAGCATTTT

v_call: TRBV12-3/TRBV12-4
d_call: .
j_call: TRBJ2-3
clone_size: few
cdr3_aa: CASKEAETQYF
cdr3_nt: TGTGCCAGCAAGGAGGCAGAAACGCAGTATTTT

v_call: TRBV7-2
d_call: TRBD2
j_call: TRBJ2-2
clone_size: few
cdr3_aa: CASSLVFSGSPGELFF
cdr3_nt: TGTGCCAGCAGCTTAGTCTTCAGCGGGAGTCCCGGGGAGCTGTTTTTT

v_call: TRBV10-3
d_call: .
j_call: TRBJ2-3
clone_size: many
cdr3_aa: CAISESQGHTDTQYF
cdr3_nt: TGTGCCATCAGTGAGTCGCAGGGGCACACAGATACGCAGTATTTT

v_call: TRBV24-1
d_call: .
j_call: TRBJ1-2
clone_size: few
cdr3_aa: CATSDLSNYGYTF
cdr3_nt: TGTGCCACCAGTGACCTTTCTAACTATGGCTACACCTTC

v_call: TRBV9
d_call: TRBD2
j_call: TRBJ2-1
clone_size: .
cdr3_aa: CASSVGAGVPSYNEQFF
cdr3_nt: TGTGCCAGCAGCGTAGGAGCGGGAGTCCCCTCCTACAATGAGCAGTTCTTC

v_call: TRBV20-1
d_call: TRBD2
j_call: TRBJ2-1
clone_size: .
cdr3_aa: CSARDLAGVYNEQFF
cdr3_nt: TGCAGTGCTAGAGATCTAGCGGGAGTTTACAATGAGCAGTTCTTC

v_call: TRBV5-1
d_call: TRBD1
j_call: TRBJ1-1
clone_size: .
cdr3_aa: CASSLEWAGGQVTEAFF
cdr3_nt: TGCGCCAGCAGCTTGGAGTGGGCAGGGGGCCAGGTCACTGAAGCTTTCTTT

v_call: TRBV29-1
d_call: .
j_call: TRBJ2-7
clone_size: many
cdr3_aa: CSVEDTPQGYEQYF
cdr3_nt: TGCAGCGTTGAAGATACCCCACAGGGCTACGAGCAGTACTTC

v_call: TRBV10-3
d_call: .
j_call: TRBJ2-6
clone_size: many
cdr3_aa: CAISDPPGANVLTF
cdr3_nt: TGTGCCATCAGTGACCCCCCTGGGGCCAACGTCCTGACTTTC

v_call: TRBV5-5
d_call: .
j_call: TRBJ2-3
clone_size: .
cdr3_aa: CASSPTPSIPTDTQYF
cdr3_nt: TGTGCCAGCAGCCCAACTCCTAGCATACCCACAGATACGCAGTATTTT

v_call: TRBV6-5
d_call: TRBD1
j_call: TRBJ1-4
clone_size: .
cdr3_aa: CASSDGRGTGQFF
cdr3_nt: TGTGCCAGCAGCGACGGCCGTGGGACAGGGCAGTTTTTT

v_call: TRBV7-6
d_call: .
j_call: TRBJ2-4
clone_size: few
cdr3_aa: CASSLAGGLDIQYF
cdr3_nt: TGTGCCAGCAGCTTAGCAGGAGGTTTGGACATTCAGTACTTC

v_call: TRBV6-2/TRBV6-3
d_call: .
j_call: TRBJ1-4
clone_size: few
cdr3_aa: CASTFQGRINEKLFF
cdr3_nt: TGTGCCAGCACTTTCCAGGGACGGATTAATGAAAAACTGTTTTTT

v_call: TRBV5-6
d_call: TRBD1
j_call: TRBJ1-2
clone_size: .
cdr3_aa: CASSLGQGISTYGYTF
cdr3_nt: TGTGCCAGCAGCTTGGGACAGGGGATTTCAACGTATGGCTACACCTTC

v_call: TRBV28
d_call: TRBD1
j_call: TRBJ1-2
clone_size: .
cdr3_aa: CASRLLTGGTVYGYTF
cdr3_nt: TGTGCCAGCAGACTTCTCACAGGGGGCACGGTCTATGGCTACACCTTC

v_call: TRBV29-1
d_call: .
j_call: TRBJ2-3
clone_size: many
cdr3_aa: CSTPQIGVSTDTQYF
cdr3_nt: TGCAGCACTCCCCAAATAGGGGTTAGCACAGATACGCAGTATTTT

v_call: TRBV5-1
d_call: .
j_call: TRBJ2-3
clone_size: few
cdr3_aa: CASSPDLLRGDTQYF
cdr3_nt: TGCGCCAGCAGCCCGGACCTCCTGCGCGGAGATACGCAGTATTTT

v_call: TRBV7-2
d_call: .
j_call: TRBJ2-7
clone_size: .
cdr3_aa: CASSLDRGRIYEQYF
cdr3_nt: TGTGCCAGCAGCTTAGATCGAGGGCGGATCTACGAGCAGTACTTC

v_call: TRBV5-5
d_call: TRBD2
j_call: TRBJ2-1
clone_size: few
cdr3_aa: CASILGASGTTSYNEQFF
cdr3_nt: TGTGCCAGCATCCTGGGGGCTAGCGGGACCACCTCCTACAATGAGCAGTTCTTC

v_call: TRBV27
d_call: .
j_call: TRBJ2-3
clone_size: few
cdr3_aa: CASSSNYKPQYF
cdr3_nt: TGTGCCAGCAGCTCAAACTACAAGCCGCAGTATTTT

v_call: TRBV4-1
d_call: .
j_call: TRBJ2-1
clone_size: many
cdr3_aa: CASSREWGNEQFF
cdr3_nt: TGCGCCAGCAGCCGGGAGTGGGGGAATGAGCAGTTCTTC

v_call: TRBV20-1
d_call: .
j_call: TRBJ2-7
clone_size: .
cdr3_aa: CSAPWTVEQYF
cdr3_nt: TGCAGTGCTCCTTGGACAGTCGAGCAGTACTTC

v_call: TRBV25-1
d_call: TRBD2
j_call: TRBJ2-1
clone_size: few
cdr3_aa: CASSEYNSGTPYNEQFF
cdr3_nt: TGTGCCAGCAGTGAATATAACAGCGGGACCCCCTACAATGAGCAGTTCTTC

v_call: TRBV14
d_call: TRBD2
j_call: TRBJ2-1
clone_size: few
cdr3_aa: CASSTGLAGVGNEQFF
cdr3_nt: TGTGCCAGCAGCACCGGACTAGCGGGAGTCGGCAATGAGCAGTTCTTC

v_call: TRBV12-3/TRBV12-4
d_call: .
j_call: TRBJ1-2
clone_size: few
cdr3_aa: CASSFRGEDYGYTF
cdr3_nt: TGTGCCAGCAGTTTCCGAGGAGAAGACTATGGCTACACCTTC

v_call: TRBV20-1
d_call: TRBD1
j_call: TRBJ1-5
clone_size: .
cdr3_aa: CSAQDRVQPQHF
cdr3_nt: TGCAGTGCCCAAGACAGGGTGCAGCCCCAGCATTTT

v_call: TRBV11-3
d_call: .
j_call: TRBJ1-1
clone_size: many
cdr3_aa: CASSQSPQGPRGRNTEAFF
cdr3_nt: TGTGCCAGCAGCCAGAGCCCCCAGGGCCCGAGGGGAAGGAACACTGAAGCTTTCTTT

v_call: TRBV7-2
d_call: .
j_call: TRBJ1-6
clone_size: .
cdr3_aa: CASSLGQKKNSPLHF
cdr3_nt: TGTGCCAGCAGCTTAGGGCAAAAAAAAAATTCACCCCTCCACTTT

v_call: TRBV29-1
d_call: .
j_call: TRBJ2-3
clone_size: many
cdr3_aa: CSAPSFGNTQYF
cdr3_nt: TGCAGCGCTCCGTCGTTCGGTAATACGCAGTATTTT

v_call: TRBV11-1
d_call: .
j_call: TRBJ2-2
clone_size: .
cdr3_aa: CASSLGGPTGELFF
cdr3_nt: TGTGCCAGCAGCTTAGGGGGACCCACCGGGGAGCTGTTTTTT

v_call: TRBV12-3/TRBV12-4
d_call: TRBD2
j_call: TRBJ2-1
clone_size: few
cdr3_aa: CASSGLAGGGEQFF
cdr3_nt: TGTGCCAGCAGTGGACTAGCGGGAGGTGGTGAGCAGTTCTTC

v_call: TRBV5-5
d_call: TRBD1
j_call: TRBJ2-2
clone_size: .
cdr3_aa: CASSLYPGQGTGELFF
cdr3_nt: TGTGCCAGCAGCCTCTATCCGGGACAGGGGACCGGGGAGCTGTTTTTT

v_call: TRBV5-6
d_call: .
j_call: TRBJ2-2
clone_size: .
cdr3_aa: CASSFSRGKTGELFF
cdr3_nt: TGTGCCAGCAGCTTTTCCAGGGGAAAAACCGGGGAGCTGTTTTTT

v_call: TRBV5-1
d_call: .
j_call: TRBJ2-5
clone_size: .
cdr3_aa: CASSLAGREETQYF
cdr3_nt: TGCGCCAGCAGCTTGGCGGGCAGAGAAGAGACCCAGTACTTC

v_call: TRBV4-2
d_call: .
j_call: TRBJ2-5
clone_size: few
cdr3_aa: CASSQVSGETQYF
cdr3_nt: TGTGCCAGCAGCCAAGTCTCGGGAGAGACCCAGTACTTC

v_call: TRBV7-9
d_call: .
j_call: TRBJ2-1
clone_size: many
cdr3_aa: CASSFTGTNEQFF
cdr3_nt: TGTGCCAGCAGCTTTACCGGGACGAATGAGCAGTTCTTC

v_call: TRBV28
d_call: TRBD2
j_call: TRBJ2-1
clone_size: few
cdr3_aa: CASSDSSGTIYNEQFF
cdr3_nt: TGTGCCAGCAGTGACTCTAGCGGTACAATCTACAATGAGCAGTTCTTC

v_call: TRBV23-1
d_call: .
j_call: TRBJ2-2
clone_size: many
cdr3_aa: CASSLSERGRPNTGELFF
cdr3_nt: TGCGCCAGCAGTCTGAGTGAAAGAGGGAGACCGAACACCGGGGAGCTGTTTTTT

v_call: TRBV6-1
d_call: .
j_call: TRBJ2-1
clone_size: few
cdr3_aa: CASSPSGIEQFF
cdr3_nt: TGTGCCAGCAGCCCCTCGGGAATTGAGCAGTTCTTC

v_call: TRBV28
d_call: TRBD2
j_call: TRBJ2-7
clone_size: .
cdr3_aa: CASRTTSGRALYEQYF
cdr3_nt: TGTGCCAGCAGAACTACTAGCGGGAGGGCCCTTTACGAGCAGTACTTC

v_call: TRBV28
d_call: TRBD1
j_call: TRBJ2-1
clone_size: many
cdr3_aa: CASSLTGASEQFF
cdr3_nt: TGTGCCAGCAGTTTGACAGGGGCGAGTGAGCAGTTCTTC

v_call: TRBV25-1
d_call: TRBD2
j_call: TRBJ2-1
clone_size: .
cdr3_aa: CASSGPGTRDPHPRGEQFF
cdr3_nt: TGTGCCAGCAGTGGACCCGGGACTAGAGACCCCCACCCCCGGGGAGAGCAGTTCTTC

v_call: TRBV12-3/TRBV12-4
d_call: .
j_call: TRBJ2-7
clone_size: .
cdr3_aa: CASSFGPYEQYF
cdr3_nt: TGTGCCAGCAGTTTCGGGCCCTACGAGCAGTACTTC

v_call: TRBV9
d_call: .
j_call: TRBJ2-1
clone_size: .
cdr3_aa: CASSGRGYSYNEQFF
cdr3_nt: TGTGCCAGCAGCGGGCGGGGATACTCCTACAATGAGCAGTTCTTC

v_call: TRBV28
d_call: .
j_call: TRBJ1-6
clone_size: .
cdr3_aa: CASESVGSRLHF
cdr3_nt: TGTGCCAGCGAGTCGGTCGGTTCACGCCTCCACTTT

v_call: TRBV20-1
d_call: TRBD2
j_call: TRBJ2-3
clone_size: many
cdr3_aa: CSAQGGSTDTQYF
cdr3_nt: TGCAGTGCTCAGGGAGGGAGCACAGATACGCAGTATTTT

v_call: TRBV5-1
d_call: .
j_call: TRBJ2-2
clone_size: many
cdr3_aa: CASSLEVGRGELFF
cdr3_nt: TGCGCCAGCAGCTTGGAAGTGGGACGAGGGGAGCTGTTTTTT

v_call: TRBV28
d_call: TRBD2
j_call: TRBJ2-5
clone_size: few
cdr3_aa: CASRGTSRETQYF
cdr3_nt: TGTGCCAGCAGGGGGACTAGCAGAGAGACCCAGTACTTC

v_call: TRBV20-1
d_call: .
j_call: TRBJ2-2
clone_size: .
cdr3_aa: CSAREPEAPNTGELFF
cdr3_nt: TGCAGTGCTAGAGAGCCCGAGGCACCGAACACCGGGGAGCTGTTTTTT

v_call: TRBV3-1
d_call: TRBD1
j_call: TRBJ1-1
clone_size: .
cdr3_aa: CATSGGVGAFF
cdr3_nt: TGTGCCACCTCAGGGGGCGTGGGAGCTTTCTTT